The 10 T cell receptor beta chains below all came from one sample that was sequenced in a study of CD8 T cells in ankylosing spondylitis (dated by TCRdb to 2017 to 2019). Points the paper makes about the study in general: A TCR beta motif of 8 or 9 highly homologous amino acid variants appeared characteristic of blood from ankylosing spondylitis patients.

Receptors were amplified or captured by 5' RACE. Sequencing took place on an Illumina HiSeq 2500. TCRdb reprocessing: public reads trimmed at Q25 with fastp, clones called with MiXCR, in-frame beta chains kept. Rows are combined by CDR3 protein, so each entry shows the most common genes and DNA. Present in this sample are about 500,000 distinct CDR3 sequences, more than 9.5% of which were seen just once. Under 7.5% of the sample rests with the top ten. Antigens for these TCRs are unknown. Source material: blood, either unsorted or a sorted T cell fraction (not recorded which). The receptors stem from a male donor with ankylosing spondylitis.

A few counts support this clonotype. J is TRBJ1-2 and V is TRBV2; D is perhaps TRBD1 (5 bases). Trimming stripped 6 bases from V and 7 bases from J, with 12 bases between. CDR3 size: 12 residues. The V gene's germline CDR1 is SNHLY and CDR2 FYNNEI. The CDR3 nucleotides are TGTGCCAGCAGCTTCAGGGAGAGTGGCTACACCTTC. Protein sequence: CASSFRESGYTF.

This chain connects TRBV7-8 to TRBJ1-5; no clear D gene. V lost 5 bases, J lost 0 bases, and 14 bases lay in between. Per the germline V gene, CDR1 is SGHVS and CDR2 is FQNEAQ. This CDR3 is built from 16 residues. CDR3: CASSPRADYSNQPQHF. DNA for the CDR3: TGTGCCAGCAGCCCCCGGGCCGATTATAGCAATCAGCCCCAGCATTTT.

There are many counts of this clonotype. The rearrangement links TRBV2 to TRBJ2-1, with D possibly being TRBD1 (5 bases). This CDR3 spans 13 amino acids. The V end lost 10 bases, the J end lost 2 bases, and 12 bases lay between the germline ends. Germline loops: CDR1 SNHLY, CDR2 FYNNEI. CDR3 loop: CATTSQAYNEQFF. The CDR3 region has the DNA TGTGCCACCACATCACAGGCCTACAATGAGCAGTTCTTC. Full variable domain (remainder filled in from reference TRBV2 and TRBJ2-1): EPEVTQTPSHQVTQMGQEVILRCVPISNHLYFYWYRQILGQKVEFLVSFYNNEISEKSEIFDDQFSVERPDGSNFTLKIRSTKLEDSAMYFCATTSQAYNEQFFGPGTRLTVL.

CDR3 region: CSARDPGRRIRETQYF. CDR3 DNA: TGCAGTGCTAGGGACCCTGGGCGGAGGATTAGAGAGACCCAGTACTTC. This sequence joins TRBV20-1 and TRBJ2-5; a weak D match, TRBD2 (5 bases). Germline CDR1 reads DFQATT; CDR2 reads SNEGSKA (reference sequence). Trimming shortened V by 3 bases and J by 4 bases, and 21 bases separated the two germline ends. CDR3 size: 16 residues.

The gene calls are TRBV5-6 and TRBJ2-7; 10 bases match TRBD2. Germline trimming cut 7 bases from V and 2 bases from J; bases unmatched to any gene: 12. Germline CDR1 reads SGHDT; CDR2 reads YYEEEE. The CDR3 runs 16 residues. As DNA, the CDR3 is TGTGCCAGCCACAAAATGGGGACTAGCGTTACCTACGAGCAGTACTTC. Translated: CASHKMGTSVTYEQYF.

This clonotype has only a few counts. Its ends do not fully match the called genes, so a read error is possible. This rearrangement joins TRBV7-9 to TRBJ2-5; possible D gene TRBD1, 5 bases. This CDR3 contains 11 residues. Germline CDR1 reads SEHNR; CDR2 reads FQNEAQ (reference sequence). Written as DNA, the CDR3 is TGTGCCAGCAGCTGGGGCACACCAGACGCCTTC. This codes for CASSWGTPDAF.

V and J are TRBV21-1 and TRBJ2-7; TRBD2, the table's D call, lacks a check against the DNA. TRBV21-1 is a pseudogene segment. The CDR3 extends over 19 amino acids. The CDR3: CASSSQPLDPSGAPYEQYF. In DNA form, the CDR3 reads TGTGCCAGCAGCTCCCAACCCCTGGACCCTAGCGGGGCCCCCTACGAGCAGTACTTC.

The CDR3 region has the DNA TGCGCCAGCAGCGTCGCCACCCCTGGGGGACGCGAGCAGTACTTC. It codes for CASSVATPGGREQYF. V is TRBV5-1 and J is TRBJ2-7; possibly TRBD1 or TRBD2 for D (5 bases each). The germline gives CDR1 SGHRS, CDR2 YFSETQ. There are 15 residues in the CDR3. V was shortened by 4 bases and J by 6 bases, with 20 bases between the two germline ends.

The chain carries TRBV6-2 or TRBV6-3 and TRBJ2-1, with 8 bases aligning to TRBD2. Losses at the gene ends were 6 bases for V and 2 bases for J; bases not matched to a gene: 3. CDR1 and CDR2 from the germline V gene are MNHEY and SVGEGT. This CDR3 spans 14 amino acids. The CDR3 loop reads CASRAGLAYNEQFF. DNA for the CDR3: TGTGCCAGCAGGGCGGGACTAGCCTACAATGAGCAGTTCTTC.

This clonotype was counted only a few times. V and J are TRBV6-1 and TRBJ1-2, with D unclear. V was cut by 3 bases and J by 1 base, with 9 bases left in between. This CDR3 spans 14 amino acids. Germline values: CDR1 MNHNS, CDR2 SASEGT. The CDR3 spells CASSDFRINYGYTF. DNA for the CDR3: TGTGCCAGCAGTGATTTTCGGATTAACTATGGCTACACCTTC.